This note documents a single T cell receptor (beta chain) sequence. As yet, its antigen is unknown. The PCR made use of 60 Vbeta and 13 Jbeta primers. Some clones are missing from TCRdb's copy, which holds only in-frame ones; the method was immunoSEQ multiplex PCR. The sample consists of some 200,000 clones, roughly 73% of them appearing once. These data come from a study of cytomegalovirus exposure and HLA in healthy donors. Study-wide results and caveats: Analyzed later, most CMV-associated TCR beta chains appeared HLA-restricted.

Germline values: CDR1 SNHLY, CDR2 FYNNEI. Between the trimmed V and J ends, which lost 6 bases and 5 bases, there was a span of 16 bases. The CDR3 runs 14 residues. This sequence originates from a woman in her 30s in good health and CMV-seronegative. J is TRBJ1-1 and V is TRBV2; TRBD1 might be the D (6 bases). Sequencing was performed on PBMCs. The CDR3 sequence: CASRKQGTGTEAFF. The CDR3 nucleotides read TGTGCCAGCAGGAAACAGGGAACGGGAACTGAAGCTTTCTTT. Using reference TRBV2 and TRBJ1-1 for the parts outside the CDR3, the full variable domain is EPEVTQTPSHQVTQMGQEVILRCVPISNHLYFYWYRQILGQKVEFLVSFYNNEISEKSEIFDDQFSVERPDGSNFTLKIRSTKLEDSAMYFCASRKQGTGTEAFFGQGTRLTVV.